This entry features one T cell receptor beta chain sequence. CDR3 length: 16 residues. Germline V gene lookup returns CDR1 SGHRS and CDR2 YFSETQ. The data stem from a study of T cells expressing NK-cell markers. TCRdb re-called the 5' RACE reads and catalogs CDR3 proteins one per entry, DNA excluded. This repertoire comprises about 150,000 distinct CDR3 sequences; its ten largest clones make up around 20%. The chain couples TRBV5-1 to TRBJ2-1; checking the TCRdb D call of TRBD2 is not possible without DNA. The sequenced sample was blood T cells: a sorted CD56 or NKG2C T cell subset, CD4+ or CD8+ T cells, or bulk PBMC T cells (not recorded which). The clonotype was recovered from a man aged 18-69 years in good health. The CDR3 is CASSITTTVPTNEQFF.